Listed here are 18 T cell receptor beta chains from one sample, sequenced in a study of cytotoxic CD8 clonotypes in ibrutinib-treated CLL (dated by TCRdb to the early 2020s). The receptor library was made with the immunoSEQ multiplex PCR assay. TCRdb carries this immuneACCESS record with in-frame sequences only. Its versions omit some clonotypes, under half of them owing to an unresolved V gene in the studies checked, with the rest unexplained. Here the sample has approximately 340,000 clones; 67% occur a single time. In total, the top ten clones hold roughly 6.8% of the sample. The specimen was PBMCs, collected after 36 months of ibrutinib treatment. These receptor sequences come from a human donor with chronic lymphocytic leukemia.

This rearrangement joins TRBV7-7 to TRBJ2-1; 11 nucleotides agree with TRBD2. The V gene's germline CDR1 is SSHAT and CDR2 FNYEAQ (reference sequence). Trimming at V came to 2 bases and at J to 7 bases, leaving 10 bases not matched to a gene. This CDR3 spans 17 amino acids. CDR3 loop: CASSLKGLAAGRNEQFF. In nucleotides, the CDR3 is TGTGCCAGCAGCTTAAAGGGACTAGCGGCAGGGAGAAATGAGCAGTTCTTC.

This clone showed up just a few times. The rearrangement links TRBV19 to TRBJ1-5; D remains unclear. The CDR3 loop spans 15 amino acids. V shed 5 bases and J shed 0 bases, with 11 bases lying between them. CDR1 and CDR2 from the germline V gene are LNHDA and SQIVND (reference sequence). The CDR3 region is CASSSAGNSNQPQHF. The CDR3 DNA reads TGTGCCAGTAGTTCGGCGGGGAATAGCAATCAGCCCCAGCATTTT.

CDR3 DNA: TGTGCCAGCAGTGACTATGGACAGGCGAACACTGAAGCTTTCTTT. This sequence encodes CASSDYGQANTEAFF. V usage is TRBV6-1 and J usage is TRBJ1-1; 7 bases align to TRBD1. The germline V gene has CDR1 MNHNS and CDR2 SASEGT. The J segment lost 1 base and the V segment lost 3 bases, leaving 5 bases of the junction unmatched. CDR3 length equals 15 residues.

This chain joins TRBV7-2 and TRBJ2-7; TRBD2 agrees at 9 bases. This CDR3 has 15 residues. Germline V gene sequence: CDR1 SGHTA, CDR2 FQGNSA. V dropped 1 base and J dropped 6; count of bases not matched to a gene: 7. For the CDR3, the DNA is TGTGCCAGCAGCTTAGGGTTAGCGGGAGTTCTCGAGCAGTACTTC. This translates into CASSLGLAGVLEQYF.

This clone was seen just once. The chain's CDR3 is CATSRDERGGQYF. The CDR3 bases are TGTGCCACCAGCAGAGATGAACGCGGGGGGCAGTACTTC. This chain uses TRBV15 with TRBJ2-7, with 7 bases lining up with TRBD2. The CDR3 length is 13 residues. Unmatched junction bases numbered 5, after V lost 0 bases and J lost 9 bases. The germline CDR1 and CDR2 sequences are LNHNV and YYDKDF (reference sequence). The entire variable domain, with the rest obtained from reference TRBV15 and TRBJ2-7, is as follows: DAMVIQNPRYQVTQFGKPVTLSCSQTLNHNVMYWYQQKSSQAPKLLFHYYDKDFNNEADTPDNFQSRRPNTSFCFLDIRSPGLGDTAMYLCATSRDERGGQYFGPGTRLTVT.

J is TRBJ1-2 and V is TRBV5-1; 9 nucleotides align to TRBD1. Trimming removed 4 bases from V and 4 bases from J; junction bases left unmatched: 8. Germline loops: CDR1 SGHRS, CDR2 YFSETQ. The CDR3 is 15 residues long. CDR3 sequence reads: CASSLRDRVGYGYTF. The CDR3 region has the DNA TGCGCCAGCAGCCTCCGGGACAGGGTGGGCTATGGCTACACCTTC.

The chain is built from TRBV5-1 and TRBJ1-1, with unresolved D. V was trimmed by 5 bases and J by 4 bases, leaving 6 bases between them. Germline CDR1 reads SGHRS; CDR2 reads YFSETQ. The CDR3 has 11 residues. The CDR3: CASRVGTEAFF. DNA of the CDR3: TGCGCCAGCAGGGTTGGCACTGAAGCTTTCTTT. The complete variable domain, with remaining parts taken from reference TRBV5-1 and TRBJ1-1, reads KAGVTQTPRYLIKTRGQQVTLSCSPISGHRSVSWYQQTPGQGLQFLFEYFSETQRNKGNFPGRFSGRQFSNSRSEMNVSTLELGDSALYLCASRVGTEAFFGQGTRLTVV.

The DNA of the CDR3 is TGCGCCAGCAGCTTTATTAGCGGGGGACTATCGGAGACCCAGTACTTC. It translates to CASSFISGGLSETQYF. The chain links TRBV5-1 to TRBJ2-5; 9 bases fit TRBD2. J gave up 5 bases and V 2 bases, and 10 bases lay outside the gene matches. Germline assignment: CDR1 SGHRS and CDR2 YFSETQ. The CDR3 spans 16 residues. Full variable domain (outside the CDR3, taken from reference TRBV5-1 and TRBJ2-5): KAGVTQTPRYLIKTRGQQVTLSCSPISGHRSVSWYQQTPGQGLQFLFEYFSETQRNKGNFPGRFSGRQFSNSRSEMNVSTLELGDSALYLCASSFISGGLSETQYFGPGTRLLVL.

The J gene is TRBJ2-5, the V gene TRBV28; 9 nucleotides agree with TRBD2. Germline loops: CDR1 MDHEN, CDR2 SYDVKM. This CDR3 comprises 16 residues. V lost 4 bases to trimming and J lost 2 bases; unmatched junction nucleotides: 8. CDR3 region: CASSSSRLAEQETQYF. DNA for the CDR3: TGTGCCAGCAGTTCGTCCCGACTAGCGGAACAAGAGACCCAGTACTTC.

Comment on this clone: One junction end disagrees with the germline gene, perhaps due to a read error. This chain connects TRBV11-2 to TRBJ2-7; maybe TRBD2 (6 bases). Germline assignment: CDR1 SGHAT and CDR2 FQNNGV. This CDR3 is built from 11 residues. The CDR3 spells CASSSDGSLNF. In DNA form, the CDR3 reads TGTGCCAGCAGCTCCGACGGGAGTTTGAACTTC.

This clone came up once. CDR3 coding DNA: TGTGCCAGCAGCAAAGATTCAGGGGTCAGCTCTGGAAACACCATATATTTT. Residues: CASSKDSGVSSGNTIYF. This chain joins TRBV21-1 and TRBJ1-3; the D segment call TRBD1 is taken from the table without a DNA check. TRBV21-1 is marked as a pseudogene. CDR3 length equals 17 residues.

A note on this clone: One junction end disagrees with the germline gene, perhaps due to a read error. The V call is TRBV5-1, the J call TRBJ1-4; tentatively, D is TRBD1 (5 bases). This CDR3 comprises 13 residues. The germline V gene has CDR1 SGHRS and CDR2 YFSETQ. The CDR3 DNA follows: TGCGCCAGCAGCTCGGGTATTGAGGGGACTCGGTCTTTT. As protein: CASSSGIEGTRSF. Drawing the rest from reference TRBV5-1 and TRBJ1-4, the complete variable domain is KAGVTQTPRYLIKTRGQQVTLSCSPISGHRSVSWYQQTPGQGLQFLFEYFSETQRNKGNFPGRFSGRQFSNSRSEMNVSTLELGDSALYLCASSSGIEGTRSFGSGTQLSVL.

This clone was found once. The chain links TRBV14 to TRBJ2-2; 10 bases are a match to TRBD1. With V trimmed by 1 base and J by 6 bases, 5 bases remained unmatched. Germline V gene data show CDR1 as SGHDN and CDR2 as FVKESK. The CDR3 is made up of 16 amino acids. In DNA, the CDR3 is TGTGCCAGCAGCCAAGCCGATGGGACAGGGGCCGGGGAGCTGTTTTTT. This encodes CASSQADGTGAGELFF.

The J gene is TRBJ2-2, the V gene TRBV5-1, with D perhaps assigned TRBD1 or TRBD2 (5 bases each). The germline V gene has CDR1 SGHRS and CDR2 YFSETQ. The length of the CDR3 is 17 residues. The germline V and J ends were trimmed by 5 bases and 1 base, with 18 bases remaining between them. The CDR3 loop reads CASRLTSGLKNTGELFF. The CDR3 bases are TGCGCCAGCAGGTTAACGTCGGGGCTTAAGAACACCGGGGAGCTGTTTTTT.

The chain uses TRBV6-6 and TRBJ1-1, with TRBD1 as a possible D gene (6 bases). V was clipped by 8 bases and J by 4 bases, with 14 bases between them. The CDR3 is 13 residues long. Germline V gene lookup returns CDR1 MNHNY and CDR2 SVGAGI (reference sequence). Here the CDR3 DNA reads TGTGCCAGCGGGGGACAACCTGGCACTGAAGCTTTCTTT. It specifies CASGGQPGTEAFF.

The rearrangement links TRBV15 to TRBJ1-2; no clear D gene. This CDR3 contains 16 residues. Germline V CDR1 and CDR2: LNHNV, YYDKDF (reference sequence). Trimming removed 5 bases from V and 1 base from J, with 17 bases in between. The CDR3 spells CATSYEGHRNNYGYTF. CDR3 DNA: TGTGCCACCAGCTACGAAGGGCACCGCAATAACTATGGCTACACCTTC.

The chain combines TRBV5-1 with TRBJ2-1, with 7 bases identical to TRBD1. This CDR3 region has 15 residues. With V trimmed by 0 bases and J by 1 base, 1 base remained unmatched. Germline lookup yields CDR1 SGHRS and CDR2 YFSETQ. The CDR3 coding sequence is TGCGCCAGCAGCTTGGCACAGGGGTCCTACAATGAGCAGTTCTTC. This translates into CASSLAQGSYNEQFF.

This chain links TRBV5-6 with TRBJ2-4; D unresolved. Germline-derived CDR1 and CDR2 are SGHDT and YYEEEE. The CDR3 spans 14 residues. V was clipped by 2 bases and J by 0 bases, with 6 bases between them. The CDR3 DNA follows: TGTGCCAGCAGCTTTGATTTAGCCAAAAACATTCAGTACTTC. This encodes CASSFDLAKNIQYF.